This T cell receptor beta chain originates from a study of Ad26.COV2.S vaccination and SARS-CoV-2 variants. Method: immunoSEQ multiplex PCR; TCRdb's copy keeps in-frame clones and lacks some. The table records hundreds of thousands of clones, about 90% of them present only once. Germline assignment: CDR1 SGHVS and CDR2 FQNEAQ. CDR3 length: 12 residues. The V end lost 8 bases, the J end lost 5 bases, and 12 bases lay between the germline ends. Treatment meaning: 19 received Ad26.COV2.S at low or high dose, single or two shots; roughly five received placebo; per-sample allocation not given. Collection of samples fell on day 63 after the first vaccine or placebo injection.

The sequencing here drew on peripheral blood, taken in a trial of Ad26.COV2.S vaccine versus placebo. The clonotype originates from a person between 18 and 60 years old who received the Ad26.COV2.S COVID-19 vaccine or a placebo. The rearrangement links TRBV7-8 to TRBJ1-1; D is undetermined. The CDR3 loop is CASARGRTEAFF. Here the CDR3 DNA reads TGTGCCAGCGCCCGAGGGCGAACTGAAGCTTTCTTT.